A selection of T cell receptor beta chains follows, all from one sample in a study of control samples from healthy donors and cancer patients. Some clones are missing from TCRdb's copy, which holds only in-frame ones; the method was immunoSEQ multiplex PCR. This table holds about 59,000 clones, more than 85% found once. The sample taken for sequencing was PBMCs. These receptors came from a middle-aged man with colorectal cancer. Each CDR3 is given with its conserved first and last residue. Fields, in order: clone size, V gene, D gene, J gene, CDR3 DNA, CDR3 protein. D genes are given only for firm matches. For some rows the clone size is stated as once, few or many, or as a class when expanded; others skip it.

>.|TRBV5-1|TRBD1|TRBJ2-3
TGCGCCAGCAGCGGTGGGACAGGGGGCTCCAGCACAGATACGCAGTATTTT
CASSGGTGGSSTDTQYF
>.|TRBV11-2|.|TRBJ1-1
TGTGCCAGCAGCTTAGCGCGGCAGGGCACTGAAGCTTTCTTT
CASSLARQGTEAFF
>.|TRBV7-9|TRBD1|TRBJ1-2
TGTGCCAGCAGCTTAGAAGAGGGGGCGGTTGGCTACACCTTC
CASSLEEGAVGYTF
>.|TRBV12-3/TRBV12-4|.|TRBJ1-1
TGTGCCAGCAGAAGGAACACTGAAGCTTTCTTT
CASRRNTEAFF
>.|TRBV30|.|TRBJ1-5
TGTGCCTGGAGTGTAGAGGGGGGAAACCAGCCCCAGCATTTT
CAWSVEGGNQPQHF
>.|TRBV5-1|TRBD1|TRBJ2-7
TGCGCCAGCAGCTCAGGGGGCTACGAGCAGTACTTC
CASSSGGYEQYF
>.|TRBV29-1|.|TRBJ1-2
TGCAGCGTTGGACGCGGTAGATCTAACTATGGCTACACCTTC
CSVGRGRSNYGYTF
>.|TRBV27|TRBD1|TRBJ1-1
TGTGCCAGCAGTTTCAAGGGGGCGGTAACTGAAGCTTTCTTT
CASSFKGAVTEAFF
>.|TRBV6-5|TRBD1|TRBJ1-1
TGTGCCAGCACCTCGACAGGGATGAACACTGAAGCTTTCTTT
CASTSTGMNTEAFF
>.|TRBV19|.|TRBJ1-1
TGTGCCAGTGGGCGCATGAGATCCACTGAAGCTTTCTTT
CASGRMRSTEAFF
>.|TRBV9|TRBD1|TRBJ2-3
TGTGCCAGCAGCGTAGATCAGGGGGCGACAGATACGCAGTATTTT
CASSVDQGATDTQYF
>.|TRBV18|.|TRBJ1-5
TGTGCCAGCTCACCAGGATCTCATAGCAATCAGCCCCAGCATTTT
CASSPGSHSNQPQHF
>.|TRBV6-2/TRBV6-3|TRBD1|TRBJ2-7
TGTGCCAGCAGTTACGACAGGGGGCCCTACGAGCAGTACTTC
CASSYDRGPYEQYF
>.|TRBV3-1/TRBV3-2|.|TRBJ1-2
TGTGCCAGCAGCCAAGATCCCCGGGGCACCAACACCTTC
CASSQDPRGTNTF
>.|TRBV7-9|TRBD2|TRBJ2-1
TGTGCCAGCAGCCTTACACTAGCGGGGGCCTTTAGTGAGCAGTTCTTC
CASSLTLAGAFSEQFF
>.|TRBV4-1|.|TRBJ2-7
TGCGCCAGCAGCCAAGGGAACGGCGACGAGCAGTACTTC
CASSQGNGDEQYF
>.|TRBV29-1|TRBD1|TRBJ1-1
TGCAGCGGCGGACAGGGGCATGGCACTGAAGCTTTCTTT
CSGGQGHGTEAFF
>once|TRBV4-3|.|TRBJ2-5
TGCGCCAGCAGCCAAGACATAGGCCCCCGGGAGACCCAGTACTTC
CASSQDIGPRETQYF
>.|TRBV7-2|TRBD1|TRBJ1-1
TGTGCCAGCAGCTCAATGGACAGGGCCGCTGAAGCTTTCTTT
CASSSMDRAAEAFF
>once|TRBV19|.|TRBJ1-1
TGTGCCAGTAGTCAGCAGGGGAACACTGAAGCTTTCTTT
CASSQQGNTEAFF
>.|TRBV19|TRBD2|TRBJ2-5
TGTGCCAGTAGTACAGGACTGGGAGGGCAAGAGACCCAGTACTTC
CASSTGLGGQETQYF
>.|TRBV27|.|TRBJ1-2
TGTGCCAGCAGTTTTGGCGACCGGGCGAACTATGGCTACACCTTC
CASSFGDRANYGYTF
>.|TRBV18|TRBD1|TRBJ1-1
TGTGCCAGCTCACCCCAGACAGGGGACACTGAAGCTTTCTTT
CASSPQTGDTEAFF
>.|TRBV3-1/TRBV3-2|.|TRBJ1-4
TGTGCCAGCAGCCAAGGGAGGGGCGGGAATGAAAAACTGTTTTTT
CASSQGRGGNEKLFF
>once|TRBV27|TRBD1|TRBJ2-5
TGTGCCAGCAGTTTGGGGCAGGGGGCTAACGAGCAGCACTTC
CASSLGQGANEQHF
>few|TRBV4-3|.|TRBJ2-4
TGCGCCAGCAGCCAAGCCGAGTTGGGGCTGGACAAAAACATTCAGTACTTC
CASSQAELGLDKNIQYF
>once|TRBV15|TRBD1|TRBJ2-2
TGTGCCACCAGCAGAAACCGGGACAGGGGAGCCGGGGAGCTGTTTTTT
CATSRNRDRGAGELFF
>.|TRBV25-1|.|TRBJ2-1
TGTGCCAGCAGTGAAACACGTCGGGGGGAGCAGTTCTTC
CASSETRRGEQFF
>.|TRBV7-9|.|TRBJ1-3
TGTGCCAGCAGCCCTGGAGGAGGAAACACCATATATTTT
CASSPGGGNTIYF
>.|TRBV13|.|TRBJ2-7
TGTGCCAGCAGCCTCGGGGACTCCTACGAGCAGTACTTC
CASSLGDSYEQYF
>.|TRBV5-1|TRBD1|TRBJ1-1
TGCGCCAGCAGCTTACAGGGGAGGGACACTGAAGCTTTCTTT
CASSLQGRDTEAFF
>.|TRBV11-2|.|TRBJ2-7
TGTGCCAGCCGCTTAAGCGGGACAGCCCTCTACGAGCAGTACTTC
CASRLSGTALYEQYF
>.|TRBV6-5|TRBD1|TRBJ1-2
TGTGCCAGCAGCCCGACAGGGTTGCATGGCTACACCTTC
CASSPTGLHGYTF
>.|TRBV18|.|TRBJ2-3
TGTGCCAGCTCACCGCCGACAGATACGCAGTATTTT
CASSPPTDTQYF
>.|TRBV12-3/TRBV12-4|.|TRBJ1-1
TGTGCCAGCAGACTCTCGGGGTCCACTGAAGCTTTCTTT
CASRLSGSTEAFF
>.|TRBV2|.|TRBJ1-1
TGTGCCAGCAGAGGTCAGGGGTACACTGAAGCTTTCTTT
CASRGQGYTEAFF
>.|TRBV5-1|TRBD2|TRBJ2-3
TGCGCCAGCAGCACGGGGGGTCTTACACCCGGCACAGATACGCAGTATTTT
CASSTGGLTPGTDTQYF
>.|TRBV12-3/TRBV12-4|.|TRBJ2-7
TGTGCCAGCAGCTTCCCCCGGAGCGAGCAGTACTTC
CASSFPRSEQYF
>.|TRBV6-6|.|TRBJ2-7
TGTGCCAGCAGCCCCGCCCTGTCGGGTCGAAGCGAGCAGTACTTC
CASSPALSGRSEQYF
>.|TRBV6-2/TRBV6-3|.|TRBJ2-3
TGTGCCAGCAGTTACCAGCGGACGGCGGCAGATACGCAGTATTTT
CASSYQRTAADTQYF
>.|TRBV12-5|.|TRBJ1-6
TGTGCTAGTGCCGATGACAAATTTAATTCACCCCTCCACTTT
CASADDKFNSPLHF
>.|TRBV27|.|TRBJ2-4
TGTGCCAGCAGTCCTACGACGGTAGCCAAAAACATTCAGTACTTC
CASSPTTVAKNIQYF
>.|TRBV18|TRBD1|TRBJ1-4
TGTGCCAGCTCCCAGGGACAGTCTAATGAAAAACTGTTTTTT
CASSQGQSNEKLFF
>.|TRBV2|TRBD1|TRBJ1-6
TGTGCCAGCAGTCCCCTGGCCGGGACAGCAGTTTCACCCCTCCACTTT
CASSPLAGTAVSPLHF
>.|TRBV19|.|TRBJ2-5
TGTGCCAGTAACCCCTGGGGGCAGGAGACCCAGTACTTC
CASNPWGQETQYF
>.|TRBV7-6|TRBD1|TRBJ2-2
TGTGCCAGCAGCTTAGGTCCGGGACAGGGATCCGGGGAGCTGTTTTTT
CASSLGPGQGSGELFF
>.|TRBV10-2|TRBD1|TRBJ1-3
TGCGCCAGCAGCGCAGGGGGCTCTGGAAACACCATATATTTT
CASSAGGSGNTIYF
>.|TRBV7-6|TRBD2|TRBJ2-7
TGTGCCAGCAGCCTGGTTAATAGCGGGGCCTTGAGCTCCTACGAGCAGTACTTC
CASSLVNSGALSSYEQYF
>.|TRBV19|TRBD2|TRBJ2-7
TGTGCCAGTACCCTCGGGGGAGGGGCCGAGCAGTACTTC
CASTLGGGAEQYF
>.|TRBV6-6|.|TRBJ1-5
TGTGCCAGCAGTTACTATAGCAATCAGCCCCAGCATTTT
CASSYYSNQPQHF
>.|TRBV9|TRBD1|TRBJ1-3
TGTGCCAGCAGCCCCCGGACAGGGGGCGGAAACACCATATATTTT
CASSPRTGGGNTIYF
>once|TRBV15|.|TRBJ2-3
TGTGCCACCAGCAGATCCCTAGCGGATACGCAGTATTTT
CATSRSLADTQYF
>.|TRBV29-1|.|TRBJ2-3
TGCAGCGTTCCAAGGAGCCAGAGCACAGATACGCAGTATTTT
CSVPRSQSTDTQYF
>once|TRBV2|TRBD1|TRBJ1-1
TGTGCCAGCAGTGAAGCGACAGGGGGCACTGAAGCTTTCTTT
CASSEATGGTEAFF
>.|TRBV5-8|.|TRBJ1-1
TGTGCCAGCAGCAGCGAAGTGAACACTGAAGCTTTCTTT
CASSSEVNTEAFF
>.|TRBV9|TRBD2|TRBJ2-1
TGTGCCAGCAGCGCACGTAGCGGGGGGACCTCAAATGAGCAGTTCTTC
CASSARSGGTSNEQFF
>once|TRBV30|.|TRBJ1-1
TGTGCCTGGAGTTTTAAGGGGCTCACTGAAGCTTTCTTT
CAWSFKGLTEAFF
>.|TRBV14|TRBD2|TRBJ2-7
TGTGCCAGCAGCTACGGACTAGCGGGGGGGATATTCGGCGAGCAGTACTTC
CASSYGLAGGIFGEQYF
>.|TRBV18|.|TRBJ1-6
TGTGCCAGCTCACAACAGGAGGCCGATTCACCCCTCCACTTT
CASSQQEADSPLHF
>.|TRBV7-2|.|TRBJ2-7
TGTGCCAGCAGCTTAGCGGTGACACTCGCCTACGAGCAGTACTTC
CASSLAVTLAYEQYF